The sequence of this TCR beta chain was determined in a study of T cell repertoires in cytomegalovirus infection. Study background: Public TCR beta signatures were indicative of both CMV infection and a matching HLA type. Findings and caveats of the study: In two of eight donors, the top clonotype was HLA-C-restricted CMV-specific.

TCRdb re-called the reads with MiXCR, one entry per CDR3 protein. This sample yields approximately 630,000 distinct CDR3 sequences, of which 20% to 25% are seen a single time; around 7.6% belongs to the top ten. Notes on this clonotype: The antigen is not known.

CDR1 and CDR2 from the germline V gene are SGHNT and YYREEE (reference sequence). CDR3 length: 16 amino acids. V lost 2 bases and J lost 0; bases outside the gene matches: 5. The chain has TRBV5-4 and TRBJ2-5, with TRBD2 matching over 9 bases. Source material: CD8+ T cells from PBMCs. The clonotype was recovered from a human donor in good health (CMV status not recorded). Some clones in this sample may be carry-over from other donors' samples. CDR3 bases: TGTGCCAGCAGCTTTTCGGCGGGGGGGTACCAAGAGACCCAGTACTTC. Its translation: CASSFSAGGYQETQYF.